Listed below are T cell receptor beta chains from one sample, sequenced in a study of technical replicates of blood from a few donors. Assay: immunoSEQ multiplex PCR; the TCRdb copy retains only in-frame clones and omits some. Of around 80,000 clones listed, roughly 91% are singletons. Input material: T cells isolated from PBMCs. These receptors originate from a human donor in good health. CDR3s include the opening cysteine and the closing phenylalanine or tryptophan.

len	j_gene	v_gene	CDR3aa
13	TRBJ2-7	TRBV18	CASSRGPSYEQYF
15	TRBJ1-5	TRBV28	CASSFPDRTYQPQHF
12	TRBJ1-2	TRBV10-3	CAISGQGDGYTF
16	TRBJ2-3	TRBV19	CASSIGGLADTDTQYF
13	TRBJ1-1	TRBV29-1	CSSSTGVGTEAFF
15	TRBJ1-1	TRBV5-4	CASSLTGDRFTEAFF
13	TRBJ2-7	TRBV15	CATSRAHSSEQYF
15	TRBJ2-7	TRBV27	CASSYRQGLAAEQYF
14	TRBJ1-2	TRBV10-3	CATRTDLANYGYTF
15	TRBJ2-3	TRBV7-2	CASSLVAGAVDTQYF
14	TRBJ1-3	TRBV19	CASSIQDTGNTIYF
15	TRBJ2-1	TRBV18	CASSQTGDPYNEQFF
14	TRBJ1-2	TRBV19	CASRNTGDNYGYTF
14	TRBJ2-5	TRBV13	CASSLELAPETQYF
16	TRBJ2-1	TRBV5-1	CASSYRLQGSYNEQFF
15	TRBJ2-2	TRBV7-3	CASSLYTSRTGELFF
12	TRBJ1-1	TRBV6-5	CASSSYRTEAFF
16	TRBJ2-7	TRBV4-1	CASSQSSSGRGYEQYF
15	TRBJ1-3	TRBV7-2	CASSLFRGYGNTIYF
13	TRBJ2-7	TRBV11-2	CASSLTGFHEQYF
15	TRBJ1-5	TRBV5-1	CASSLFSGVSQPQHF
14	TRBJ1-1	TRBV7-3	CASSLGGAVTEAFF
17	TRBJ2-2	TRBV6-1	CASSEFSGRAGAGELFF
15	TRBJ2-3	TRBV7-9	CASSLLGLPGLSSYF
13	TRBJ2-7	TRBV21-1	CASKPGVPYEQYF
15	TRBJ1-1	TRBV6-1	CASSEGLGRGNQAFF
14	TRBJ2-5	TRBV7-9	CASSSGTRKETQYF
14	TRBJ2-2	TRBV19	CASRLATNTGELFF
18	TRBJ2-3	TRBV6-1	CASSAPYLAGVESDTQYF
15	TRBJ2-7	TRBV6-5	CASTDGDGKDREQYF
18	TRBJ1-1	TRBV21-1	CASSKESWRGKGNTEAFF
16	TRBJ1-2	TRBV5-8	CASSLASGGRGYGYTF
14	TRBJ2-7	TRBV2	CASRKAGITYEQYF
12	TRBJ1-3	TRBV6-5	CASTTGGNTIYF
12	TRBJ2-3	TRBV30	CAWRQGANTQYF
16	TRBJ2-2	TRBV6-1	CASSESETRNTGELFF
13	TRBJ1-2	TRBV6-5	CASSYQSAYGYTF
17	TRBJ2-3	TRBV15	CATSEASGRFGLDTQYF
14	TRBJ2-5	TRBV11-2	CASSQHAGLETQYF
14	TRBJ2-2	TRBV5-8	CASYQASDTGELFF
14	TRBJ2-2	TRBV11-2	CASSWAGGTGELFF
14	TRBJ1-1	TRBV15	CATSRVGRDTEAFF
15	TRBJ2-1	TRBV7-3	CASSLTGGSYNEQFF
13	TRBJ2-7	TRBV27	CASSHGTAYEQYF
15	TRBJ1-1	TRBV6-5	CASSYGGNMNTEAFF
16	TRBJ1-1	TRBV11-2	CASSLEHIQGGTEAFF
11	TRBJ2-7	TRBV28	CASRFYDEQYF
16	TRBJ2-1	TRBV4-2	CASSQDTTGGVSEQFF
12	TRBJ2-5	TRBV29-1	CSVGGFVETQYF
13	TRBJ2-2	TRBV19	CASSIVPAGELFF
15	TRBJ2-2	TRBV9	CASNPLATDTGELFF
11	TRBJ1-1	TRBV14	CASSPYTEAFF
14	TRBJ1-2	TRBV2	CASSEQGAAYGYTF
13	TRBJ2-7	TRBV27	CASSPGTSYVQYF
14	TRBJ1-5	TRBV28	CASSLYRVAQPQHF
13	TRBJ1-1	TRBV28	CASSVTGGTEAFF
10	TRBJ1-4	TRBV20-1	CSAKSEKLFF
13	TRBJ1-5	TRBV7-8	CASSIDNFQPQHF
16	TRBJ2-1	TRBV30	CAWSVLFTSGHNEQFF
12	TRBJ2-7	TRBV29-1	CSVEDYTYEQYF